The 21 T cell receptor beta chains given below trace back to one sample, sequenced in a study of blood T cells in healthy people across ages. A second about 6 to 12 cycle PCR used barcoded and J-beta primers. Using its own MiXCR run on the 5' RACE reads, TCRdb lists one record per CDR3 protein. The sample has hundreds of thousands of distinct CDR3 sequences, roughly three fifths seen once. Sequencing used blood. These receptors all stem from a man between 40 and 49 years old in good health.

This clonotype was recorded at least ten times. The rearrangement joins TRBV5-6 to TRBJ2-5, with TRBD1 matching over 8 bases. V dropped 4 bases and J dropped 2; count of bases not matched to a gene: 4. Germline values: CDR1 SGHDT, CDR2 YYEEEE. This CDR3 contains 14 residues. This CDR3 is CASSIDRGQETQYF. CDR3 sequence (DNA): TGTGCCAGCAGCATCGACAGGGGACAAGAGACCCAGTACTTC.

The gene calls are TRBV10-3 and TRBJ2-5; 7 nucleotides line up with TRBD2. This CDR3 region has 17 residues. Germline V gives CDR1 ENHRY, CDR2 SYGVKD. J gave up 4 bases and V 6 bases, and 17 bases lay outside the gene matches. The CDR3 protein is CAISLPPSGPSVETQYF. The CDR3 nucleotides are TGTGCCATCAGCCTACCGCCTAGCGGACCCTCCGTAGAGACCCAGTACTTC.

V usage is TRBV4-2 and J usage is TRBJ2-2, with D hard to call. Germline V gene data show CDR1 as LGHNA and CDR2 as YNFKEQ. V was trimmed by 0 bases and J by 4 bases, leaving 9 bases between them. The CDR3 is made up of 15 amino acids. The DNA for the CDR3 is TGTGCCAGCAGCCAAGACCTGGGGTCCACCGGGGAGCTGTTTTTT. Translated: CASSQDLGSTGELFF.

V usage is TRBV7-9 and J usage is TRBJ1-2, with D unresolved. The V gene's germline CDR1 is SEHNR and CDR2 FQNEAQ (reference sequence). V lost 0 bases to trimming and J lost 4 bases, with 12 bases between them. CDR3 length: 15 residues. This CDR3 is CASSLASPGLYGYTF. The CDR3 bases are TGTGCCAGCAGCTTAGCAAGTCCCGGGCTCTATGGCTACACCTTC.

This clonotype appeared a few times. V is TRBV6-5 and J is TRBJ2-2; 7 bases agree with TRBD2. Germline V gives CDR1 MNHEY, CDR2 SVGAGI. Unmatched junction bases numbered 8, after V lost 10 bases and J lost 0 bases. The CDR3 is 15 residues long. The CDR3 loop is CATQLAGANTGELFF. The CDR3 DNA reads as TGTGCCACACAGTTAGCGGGCGCGAACACCGGGGAGCTGTTTTTT.

There are a few counts of this clonotype. The chain couples TRBV4-2 to TRBJ2-7; no definite D call. There are 15 residues in the CDR3. Trimming took 1 base from V and 4 from J, leaving 14 bases between them. Germline V gene lookup returns CDR1 LGHNA and CDR2 YNFKEQ. The CDR3 is CASSQALGESYEQYF. In DNA, the CDR3 is TGTGCCAGCAGCCAAGCCTTAGGTGAGAGTTACGAGCAGTACTTC.

The genes are TRBV9 and TRBJ2-5; 10 bases match TRBD1. The end of the DNA fits TRBJ2-7 better, so the J call may be wrong. Germline CDR1 is SGDLS and CDR2 is YYNGEE. This CDR3 spans 16 amino acids. The CDR3 reads CASSAYRDRGTYEQYF. The CDR3 coding sequence is TGTGCCAGCAGCGCGTACCGGGACAGGGGAACCTACGAGCAGTACTTC.

The V and J genes are TRBV7-9 and TRBJ2-7, with a tentative D call TRBD2 (5 bases). V shed 5 bases and J shed 1 base, with 12 bases lying between them. The CDR3 is 14 residues long. CDR1 SEHNR and CDR2 FQNEAQ come from the germline V gene (reference sequence). The CDR3 DNA reads TGTGCCAGCAGCCCTACTAGGTTGTCCTACGAGCAGTACTTC. Translation: CASSPTRLSYEQYF.

The V call is TRBV6-2 or TRBV6-3, the J call TRBJ2-5, with D tentatively TRBD1 (5 bases). Near its end, the DNA agrees better with TRBJ2-7, so the J call may be wrong. The length of the CDR3 is 14 residues. The germline V gene has CDR1 MNHEY and CDR2 SVGEGT. This CDR3 reads CASSPDLWGVEQYF. In DNA form, the CDR3 reads TGTGCCAGCAGTCCAGACCTTTGGGGCGTCGAGCAGTACTTC.

This chain connects TRBV25-1 to TRBJ1-1, with a possible D match to TRBD1 (5 bases). The CDR3 is 11 residues long. Looked up from germline, CDR1 is MGHDK and CDR2 is SYGVNS. Trimming cost V 6 bases and J 10 bases, with 12 bases left between them. CDR3 sequence (DNA): TGTGCCAGCAGCACAGGACCAGGAGCTTTCTTT. Its translation: CASSTGPGAFF. Filled out from reference TRBV25-1 and TRBJ1-1, the complete variable domain reads EADIYQTPRYLVIGTGKKITLECSQTMGHDKMYWYQQDPGMELHLIHYSYGVNSTEKGDLSSESTVSRIRTEHFPLTLESARPSHTSQYLCASSTGPGAFFGQGTRLTVV.

The chain is built from TRBV28 and TRBJ2-2, with TRBD1 matching over 9 bases. This CDR3 comprises 16 residues. V lost 6 bases to trimming and J lost 4 bases; unmatched junction nucleotides: 9. Germline CDR1 is MDHEN and CDR2 is SYDVKM. DNA for the CDR3: TGTGCCAGCAGGCTCACAGGGGGCGCGGGCACCGGGGAGCTGTTTTTT. The encoded protein is CASRLTGGAGTGELFF. Drawing the rest from reference TRBV28 and TRBJ2-2, the complete variable domain is DVKVTQSSRYLVKRTGEKVFLECVQDMDHENMFWYRQDPGLGLRLIYFSYDVKMKEKGDIPEGYSVSREKKERFSLILESASTNQTSMYLCASRLTGGAGTGELFFGEGSRLTVL.

The chain carries TRBV21-1 and TRBJ1-6; the D call in the table, TRBD1, was not verified against the DNA. TRBV21-1 is deemed a pseudogene. CDR3 length: 14 residues. This chain's CDR3 is CASSKRGQLSPLHF. The CDR3 region has the DNA TGTGCCAGCAGCAAACGGGGACAGCTTTCACCCCTCCACTTT.

The sample holds a few counts of this clonotype. V usage is TRBV29-1 and J usage is TRBJ1-2; D possibly corresponds to TRBD1 (5 bases). V gave up 4 bases and J gave up 2 bases, with 11 bases separating them. This CDR3 spans 13 amino acids. Germline V gene lookup returns CDR1 SQVTM and CDR2 ANQGSEA. The CDR3 DNA sequence: TGCAGCGTTGTTCAGGGCGACAACTATGGCTACACCTTC. Amino acid sequence: CSVVQGDNYGYTF.

The table lists this clonotype with many counts. The rearrangement links TRBV29-1 to TRBJ2-1; D may be TRBD1 or TRBD2 (6 bases each). The CDR3 is made up of 13 amino acids. The germline V gene has CDR1 SQVTM and CDR2 ANQGSEA. V was shortened by 5 bases and J by 5 bases, with 13 bases between the two germline ends. This chain's CDR3 is CSVPRGRHNEQFF. The CDR3, as DNA: TGCAGCGTTCCTCGGGGGCGGCACAATGAGCAGTTCTTC.

This rearrangement joins TRBV29-1 to TRBJ1-2; TRBD1 might be the D (5 bases). The CDR3 runs 14 residues. V was shortened by 4 bases and J by 1 base, with 13 bases between the two germline ends. Germline CDR1 and CDR2: SQVTM and ANQGSEA. CDR3 sequence reads: CSVVGRVNNYGYTF. CDR3 nucleotide sequence: TGCAGCGTTGTTGGCAGGGTGAATAACTATGGCTACACCTTC.

The chain employs TRBV5-1 and TRBJ1-2, with TRBD1 matching over 10 bases. Germline V gives CDR1 SGHRS, CDR2 YFSETQ. Trimming at V came to 4 bases and at J to 1 base, leaving 7 bases not matched to a gene. This CDR3 comprises 16 residues. CDR3 protein: CASSGGTGEINYGYTF. The CDR3 DNA follows: TGCGCCAGCAGCGGAGGGACAGGGGAAATTAACTATGGCTACACCTTC.

This clonotype was seen only a few times. V usage is TRBV7-9 and J usage is TRBJ1-2; unclear D gene. The germline V gene encodes CDR1 SEHNR and CDR2 FQNEAQ (reference sequence). V was clipped by 6 bases and J by 8 bases, with 16 bases between them. The CDR3 loop spans 13 amino acids. The chain's CDR3 is CASSPTGKGGYTF. The CDR3 DNA follows: TGTGCCAGCAGTCCGACGGGGAAAGGAGGCTACACCTTC.

The chain links TRBV4-3 to TRBJ2-5, with 11 bases aligning to TRBD2. Losses at the gene ends were 4 bases for V and 11 bases for J; bases not matched to a gene: 9. The CDR3 runs 14 residues. Germline lookup yields CDR1 LGHNA and CDR2 YSLEER. This CDR3 reads CASSPLAGGFGQYF. The CDR3 DNA reads as TGCGCCAGCAGCCCCCTAGCGGGAGGTTTCGGGCAGTACTTC.

This rearrangement joins TRBV25-1 to TRBJ2-2; 12 positions match TRBD2. Germline CDR1 and CDR2: MGHDK and SYGVNS. The CDR3 is 16 amino acids. Trimming removed 4 bases from V and 5 bases from J; junction bases left unmatched: 5. In DNA form, the CDR3 reads TGTGCCAGCAGTGCAACCGGGACTAGCGGGACCGGGGAGCTGTTTTTT. Translating it yields CASSATGTSGTGELFF. The full variable domain, rest sourced from reference TRBV25-1 and TRBJ2-2, is EADIYQTPRYLVIGTGKKITLECSQTMGHDKMYWYQQDPGMELHLIHYSYGVNSTEKGDLSSESTVSRIRTEHFPLTLESARPSHTSQYLCASSATGTSGTGELFFGEGSRLTVL.

The chain employs TRBV20-1 and TRBJ2-5; 11 bases align to TRBD1. This CDR3 contains 14 residues. Germline V CDR1 and CDR2: DFQATT, SNEGSKA (reference sequence). The V gene end was trimmed by 5 bases and the J gene end by 5 bases; junction bases not matched to a gene: 7. The CDR3 spells CSACGQGACETQYF. The CDR3 DNA sequence: TGCAGTGCTTGTGGACAGGGGGCTTGCGAGACCCAGTACTTC.

This clonotype showed up just a few times. The CDR3 DNA reads as TGCAGTGCGGAACTGACAGGCTATGGCTACACCTTC. The encoded protein is CSAELTGYGYTF. V usage is TRBV20-1 and J usage is TRBJ1-2; D possibly corresponds to TRBD1 (6 bases). This CDR3 spans 12 amino acids. From germline, CDR1 is DFQATT and CDR2 SNEGSKA (reference sequence). Trimming pared 6 bases from V and 4 bases from J, leaving 12 bases between.